What follows are 26 T cell receptor beta chains derived from one specimen sequenced in a study of spatial heterogeneity in lung cancer. Noted time point: sample taken at primary tumor resection. Unsorted whole RNA samples from tumor, nontumor lung or frozen PBMC were sequenced. TCRdb reprocessed the 5' RACE reads via MiXCR and lists one record per CDR3 protein. The sample carries more than 9,000 distinct CDR3 sequences, roughly 6.4% recorded once. The specimen was normal lung tissue next to the tumor, collected at surgery. These receptors all stem from a male donor with early-stage non-small cell lung cancer.

This clonotype has a handful of counts. The size of this beta chain means little, since it is a stray read in a library made for alpha chains. The V call is TRBV24-1, the J call TRBJ2-5; the D is unclear. The CDR3 sequence is 16 residues long. V shed 0 bases and J shed 1 base, with 11 bases lying between them. Germline-derived CDR1 and CDR2 are KGHDR and SFDVKD. CDR3 in DNA: TGTGCCACCAGTGATTTGGGGTCCGGAACCCAAGAGACCCAGTACTTC. Its translation: CATSDLGSGTQETQYF.

This clonotype was observed many times. The library was built for alpha chains, so this beta chain is an off-target read and its size means little. The V and J genes are TRBV13 and TRBJ2-1; the match to TRBD2 covers 8 bases. The germline V gene encodes CDR1 PRHDT and CDR2 FYEKMQ (reference sequence). This CDR3 region has 15 residues. J gave up 7 bases and V 3 bases, and 8 bases lay outside the gene matches. The DNA for the CDR3 is TGTGCCAGCAGCTTTGGAGCGGGAGTCGGGAATGAGCAGTTCTTC. As protein: CASSFGAGVGNEQFF.

In this sample, this clonotype is medium-sized. This beta chain is an off-target read within a library intended for alpha chains, so its frequency means little. The V and J genes are TRBV5-4 and TRBJ2-2; 7 bases match TRBD1. The CDR3 extends over 14 amino acids. Unmatched junction bases numbered 1, after V lost 2 bases and J lost 3 bases. CDR1 SGHNT and CDR2 YYREEE come from the germline V gene (reference sequence). In DNA form, the CDR3 reads TGTGCCAGCAGCTTTGGACAGGACACCGGGGAGCTGTTTTTT. Amino acid sequence: CASSFGQDTGELFF. Drawing the rest from reference TRBV5-4 and TRBJ2-2, the complete variable domain is ETGVTQSPTHLIKTRGQQVTLRCSSQSGHNTVSWYQQALGQGPQFIFQYYREEENGRGNFPPRFSGLQFPNYSSELNVNALELDDSALYLCASSFGQDTGELFFGEGSRLTVL.

This clonotype has at least ten counts. Since the library was made to target alpha chains, this beta chain is a stray read and its abundance is not meaningful. The chain couples TRBV5-1 to TRBJ2-3; TRBD1 matches at 8 bases. J lost 0 bases, V lost 4 bases, and 4 bases had no gene match. Germline V gives CDR1 SGHRS, CDR2 YFSETQ. The CDR3 extends over 15 amino acids. This CDR3 reads CASSRTGLSTDTQYF. The DNA for the CDR3 is TGCGCCAGCAGCCGGACAGGGCTTAGCACAGATACGCAGTATTTT. The variable domain in full, completed from reference TRBV5-1 and TRBJ2-3, reads KAGVTQTPRYLIKTRGQQVTLSCSPISGHRSVSWYQQTPGQGLQFLFEYFSETQRNKGNFPGRFSGRQFSNSRSEMNVSTLELGDSALYLCASSRTGLSTDTQYFGPGTRLTVL.

In its sample, this clonotype was seen many times. The library was built for alpha chains, so this beta chain is an off-target read and its size means little. The rearrangement joins TRBV7-2 to TRBJ2-1; 14 nucleotides line up with TRBD2. Germline V gene sequence: CDR1 SGHTA, CDR2 FQGNSA. With 5 bases clipped from V and 4 bases from J, the junction kept 10 bases outside the gene matches. CDR3 length: 18 amino acids. For the CDR3, the DNA is TGTGCCAGCAGCCTAGAGGGACTAGCGGGAGTATCTTACAATGAGCAGTTCTTC. Its translation: CASSLEGLAGVSYNEQFF.

This clonotype has a handful of counts. With the library built for alpha chains, this beta chain is off target and its frequency is not meaningful. The chain couples TRBV19 to TRBJ2-3; 12 nucleotides match TRBD1. The V gene end was trimmed by 6 bases and the J gene end by 3 bases; junction bases not matched to a gene: 4. The V gene's germline CDR1 is LNHDA and CDR2 SQIVND (reference sequence). This CDR3 contains 15 residues. CDR3 region: CASREGQGATDTQYF. Written as DNA, the CDR3 is TGTGCCAGTAGAGAGGGACAGGGGGCAACAGATACGCAGTATTTT.

This clonotype showed up just a few times. A library prepared for alpha chains yielded this beta chain as an off-target read; its size is of little meaning. The chain uses TRBV7-2 and TRBJ2-3; TRBD2 might be the D (6 bases). Trimming took off 5 bases at V and 5 bases at J, with 11 bases between the two ends. From germline, CDR1 is SGHTA and CDR2 FQGNSA. CDR3 length equals 13 residues. CDR3 protein: CASSRDSLDTQYF. Here the CDR3 DNA reads TGTGCCAGCAGCCGGGACTCGTTAGATACGCAGTATTTT.

To note about this clonotype: This beta chain lies outside the target of a library built for alpha chains; its clone size means little. The gene calls are TRBV4-3 and TRBJ2-7; tentatively, D is TRBD2 (5 bases). V dropped 1 base and J dropped 2 bases, with 12 bases sitting between them. The CDR3 loop spans 15 amino acids. Germline V CDR1 and CDR2: LGHNA, YSLEER. For the CDR3, the DNA is TGCGCCAGCAGCCAAGTTATAGCGACGACCTACGAGCAGTACTTC. Translation gives CASSQVIATTYEQYF.

This clonotype is classed as medium-sized. This beta chain slipped into a library made for alpha chains as a stray read, so its size is not meaningful. The rearrangement joins TRBV5-1 to TRBJ2-2, with D possibly matching TRBD2 (5 bases). Trimming stripped 4 bases from V and 1 base from J, with 11 bases between. Germline CDR1 reads SGHRS; CDR2 reads YFSETQ. This CDR3 has 15 amino acids. CDR3 DNA: TGCGCCAGCAGCGTCGGACTGCAGAACACCGGGGAGCTGTTTTTT. This gives the protein CASSVGLQNTGELFF.

This clonotype was observed at least ten times. This beta chain was picked up by a library intended for alpha chains and is off target, so its count carries little meaning. The chain combines TRBV6-1 with TRBJ2-1, with D unresolved. There are 13 residues in the CDR3. Germline V gene sequence: CDR1 MNHNS, CDR2 SASEGT. The V end lost 2 bases, the J end lost 11 bases, and 13 bases lay between the germline ends. This CDR3 is CASSEFFRTQQFF. CDR3 DNA sequence: TGTGCCAGCAGTGAATTTTTTAGGACCCAGCAGTTCTTC.

This clonotype occurred many times. This beta chain slipped into a library made for alpha chains as a stray read, so its size is not meaningful. The chain carries TRBV5-4 and TRBJ2-7; D possibly corresponds to TRBD1 (6 bases). The ends were cut back, 4 bases at V and 3 bases at J, with 14 bases in the middle. The CDR3 runs 14 residues. The V gene's germline CDR1 is SGHNT and CDR2 YYREEE (reference sequence). This CDR3 reads CASSAGDTIYEQYF. As DNA, the CDR3 is TGTGCCAGCAGCGCCGGGGACACTATCTACGAGCAGTACTTC.

Concerning this clonotype itself: With the library built for alpha chains, this beta chain is off target and its frequency is not meaningful. The chain uses TRBV7-9 and TRBJ1-1; a weak D match, TRBD1 (5 bases). This CDR3 spans 15 amino acids. CDR1 and CDR2 from the germline V gene are SEHNR and FQNEAQ (reference sequence). Between the trimmed V and J ends, which lost 2 bases and 8 bases, there was a span of 18 bases. The CDR3 DNA follows: TGTGCCAGCAGCTTATCAACGGGGGGAGGAAAGGAAGCTTTCTTT. Its protein product is CASSLSTGGGKEAFF.

This clonotype turned up a few times. Within a library made for alpha chains, this beta chain is off target, and its count is uninformative. V usage is TRBV18 and J usage is TRBJ1-1; D might be TRBD1 (5 bases). The CDR3 contains 15 residues. From germline, CDR1 is KGHSH and CDR2 LQKENI. The V end was cut by 3 bases, the J end by 2 bases, with 13 bases between. CDR3 DNA: TGTGCCAGCTCACCCGGTGGGAGGGACAACACTGAAGCTTTCTTT. Its translation: CASSPGGRDNTEAFF. The full variable domain, in which reference TRBV18 and TRBJ1-1 provide the parts outside the CDR3, is NAGVMQNPRHLVRRRGQEARLRCSPMKGHSHVYWYRQLPEEGLKFMVYLQKENIIDESGMPKERFSAEFPKEGPSILRIQQVVRGDSAAYFCASSPGGRDNTEAFFGQGTRLTVV.

This clonotype was seen at least ten times. This beta chain lies outside the target of a library built for alpha chains; its clone size means little. V is TRBV11-2 and J is TRBJ2-7; 7 bases agree with TRBD1. Per germline, CDR1 SGHAT and CDR2 FQNNGV. CDR3 length equals 13 residues. The ends lost 2 bases at V and 4 bases at J; junction bases unmatched: 2. The CDR3 DNA is TGTGCCAGCAGCTTATCGACAGGGTACGAGCAGTACTTC. Protein product: CASSLSTGYEQYF.

Many counts were recorded for this clonotype. This beta chain came through as a stray read in a library set up for alpha chains, and its size says little. CDR3 amino acids: CASSLGLFQETQYF. The DNA of the CDR3 is TGTGCCAGCAGTCTGGGGCTTTTCCAAGAGACCCAGTACTTC. V is TRBV12-3 or TRBV12-4 and J is TRBJ2-5; TRBD1 is a possible D gene (5 bases). The CDR3 is 14 residues long. V lost 5 bases and J lost 1, with 11 bases in between.

About this clonotype itself: This beta chain was picked up by a library intended for alpha chains and is off target, so its count carries little meaning. The V and J genes are TRBV2 and TRBJ2-7; weak D call: TRBD1 (6 bases). Germline CDR1 SNHLY, CDR2 FYNNEI. Trimming removed 6 bases at V and 2 bases at J, with 17 bases between. The CDR3 is 15 residues long. The chain's CDR3 is CASRKQGSSTYEQYF. As DNA, the CDR3 is TGTGCCAGCAGAAAACAGGGATCATCTACCTACGAGCAGTACTTC.

This clonotype was seen ten or more times. Because this beta chain is a stray read in a library intended to capture alpha chains, its abundance should not be given much weight. V gene TRBV7-2 combines with J gene TRBJ1-6; tentatively, D is TRBD1 (5 bases). Germline-derived CDR1 and CDR2 are SGHTA and FQGNSA. The V gene lost 2 bases and the J gene lost 10 bases, with 9 bases spanning the gap. The CDR3 loop spans 13 amino acids. The CDR3 nucleotides are TGTGCCAGCAGCTTACTCGGGGACTCACCCCTCCACTTT. It is translated as CASSLLGDSPLHF.

This clonotype is classed as medium-sized. The library was designed around alpha chains, so this beta chain is a stray read whose abundance carries little weight. The chain combines TRBV12-3 or TRBV12-4 with TRBJ2-1, with TRBD2 matching over 9 bases. This CDR3 region has 14 residues. J was trimmed by 7 bases and V by 1 base; bases with no gene match: 2. DNA for the CDR3: TGTGCCAGCAGTTTAGGGAGCGGGAGGAATGAGCAGTTCTTC. Its protein is CASSLGSGRNEQFF.

In its sample, this clonotype was seen many times. Since it is a stray read in a library aimed at alpha chains, this beta chain has a size that is not meaningful. The chain joins TRBV11-3 to TRBJ1-2, with a tentative D call TRBD1 (5 bases). Germline CDR1 SGHNT, CDR2 YENEEA. Trimming pared 5 bases from V and 5 bases from J, leaving 9 bases between. The length of the CDR3 is 12 residues. The CDR3 loop is CASSRGEYGYTF. The CDR3 nucleotides read TGTGCCAGCAGCAGGGGCGAGTATGGCTACACCTTC.

This clonotype was seen repeatedly, ten times or more. A library made for alpha chains picked up this beta chain off target, so its size means little. The rearrangement uses TRBV6-1 and TRBJ2-2, with D uncertain. The germline gives CDR1 MNHNS, CDR2 SASEGT. Trimming removed 2 bases from V and 4 bases from J, with 11 bases in between. CDR3 length: 15 residues. For the CDR3, the DNA is TGTGCCAGCAGTGAACAGCGTAGGAGCACCGGGGAGCTGTTTTTT. Protein product: CASSEQRRSTGELFF.

In this sample, this clonotype turned up many times. The library was built for alpha chains, so this beta chain is an off-target read and its size means little. This chain joins TRBV7-2 and TRBJ2-5; the D gene is possibly TRBD2 (5 bases). Trimming shortened V by 1 base and J by 2 bases, and 11 bases separated the two germline ends. The germline CDR1 and CDR2 sequences are SGHTA and FQGNSA. The CDR3 is made up of 15 amino acids. The CDR3 protein is CASSLGASLQETQYF. CDR3 coding DNA: TGTGCCAGCAGCTTAGGGGCTAGCCTTCAAGAGACCCAGTACTTC.

This clonotype occurred many times. A library made for alpha chains picked up this beta chain off target, so its size means little. This sequence joins TRBV7-3 and TRBJ1-1, with a weak D call TRBD1 (6 bases). The CDR3 is 11 residues long. V dropped 5 bases and J dropped 5 bases, with 6 bases sitting between them. From germline, CDR1 is SGHTA and CDR2 FQGTGA. The CDR3 sequence is CASSQGTEAFF. CDR3 bases: TGTGCCAGCAGCCAGGGGACTGAAGCTTTCTTT.

This clonotype showed up many times. This beta chain turned up in a library designed for alpha chains; as an off-target read, its abundance says little. The chain recombines TRBV5-4 with TRBJ2-3; 10 bases align to TRBD2. Germline V CDR1 and CDR2: SGHNT, YYREEE (reference sequence). This CDR3 is 16 amino acids long. With 4 bases clipped from V and 6 bases from J, the junction kept 11 bases outside the gene matches. CDR3 DNA: TGTGCCAGCAGCCCGGGACTAGCGACTCTGCTGGATACGCAGTATTTT. It translates to CASSPGLATLLDTQYF.

Ten or more counts support this clonotype. Since it is a stray read in a library aimed at alpha chains, this beta chain has a size that is not meaningful. This chain uses TRBV21-1 with TRBJ2-3. TRBV21-1 is listed as a pseudogene. The CDR3 runs 16 residues. The CDR3 here is CASSKEIQLLTDTQYF. The CDR3 region has the DNA TGTGCCAGCAGCAAAGAGATACAGCTGCTCACAGATACGCAGTATTTT.

This clonotype was recorded at least ten times. Because the library targeted alpha chains, this beta chain is an off-target read whose size means little. The chain has TRBV29-1 and TRBJ2-7, with D perhaps TRBD1 or TRBD2 (5 bases each). Germline V gene data show CDR1 as SQVTM and CDR2 as ANQGSEA. V gave up 3 bases and J gave up 6 bases, with 9 bases separating them. The CDR3 has 11 residues. For the CDR3, the DNA is TGCAGCGTTGAGGGGGTTTCCGAGCAGTACTTC. Translation: CSVEGVSEQYF.

This clonotype was counted only a few times. The germline gene is not matched at one end of the junction; a read error may be the cause. This beta chain is an unintended read in a library built for alpha chains; its size means little. The rearrangement uses TRBV13 and TRBJ2-1, with D maybe TRBD2 (5 bases). This CDR3 has 18 amino acids. Germline V gives CDR1 PRHDT, CDR2 FYEKMQ (reference sequence). CDR3 sequence (DNA): TGTGCCAGCAGTTTAGGCTCGAATAGCGCCTATTTTGGGAATGAGCAGTTCTTC. Its translation: CASSLGSNSAYFGNEQFF.